The next 6 T cell receptor beta chains were all read from a single sample in a study of CD8+ T cells in alopecia areata. It was cDNA, reverse transcribed from extracted RNA, that served as the sequencing template. The assay was immunoSEQ multiplex PCR, and TCRdb's table has in-frame clones only and misses some. The sample consists of around 140,000 clones, roughly 46% of them appearing once. The sample was CD4+ T cells sorted from blood, taken at week 0. These receptors were obtained from a human donor with alopecia areata.

Of note for this clone: Other DNA sequences of this sample code for an identical CDR3. This chain uses TRBV29-1 with TRBJ1-1; no firm D call. Germline V lookup: CDR1 SQVTM, CDR2 ANQGSEA. The CDR3 covers 10 residues. Trimming removed 4 bases from V and 3 bases from J, with 3 bases in between. CDR3 coding DNA: TGCAGCGTTGGAGACACTGAAGCTTTCTTT. Amino acid sequence: CSVGDTEAFF. Full variable domain (outside the CDR3, taken from reference TRBV29-1 and TRBJ1-1): SAVISQKPSRDICQRGTSLTIQCQVDSQVTMMFWYRQQPGQSLTLIATANQGSEATYESGFVIDKFPISRPNLTFSTLTVSNMSPEDSSIYLCSVGDTEAFFGQGTRLTVV.

There are a few counts of this clone. The chain carries TRBV30 and TRBJ2-1; 12 positions match TRBD2. The CDR3 consists of 17 residues. Germline CDR1 reads GTSNPN; CDR2 reads SVGIG (reference sequence). The V and J ends lost 3 bases and 6 bases, in that order; junction bases with no gene match: 12. Here the CDR3 DNA reads TGTGCCTGGAGCCGACTAGCGGGAGTTTTCCAACCCAATGAGCAGTTCTTC. It encodes CAWSRLAGVFQPNEQFF. Filled out from reference TRBV30 and TRBJ2-1, the complete variable domain reads SQTIHQWPATLVQPVGSPLSLECTVEGTSNPNLYWYRQAAGRGLQLLFYSVGIGQISSEVPQNLSASRPQDRQFILSSKKLLLSDSGFYLCAWSRLAGVFQPNEQFFGPGTRLTVL.

In this sample, this clone is medium-sized. This chain joins TRBV28 and TRBJ2-7, with TRBD1 as a possible D gene (6 bases). V lost 7 bases and J lost 1, with 8 bases in between. CDR1 MDHEN and CDR2 SYDVKM come from the germline V gene. The CDR3 runs 12 residues. In DNA form, the CDR3 reads TGTGCCAGCAAGAGGGGGTCCTACGAGCAGTACTTC. Encoded protein: CASKRGSYEQYF.

The genes are TRBV28 and TRBJ1-1; D remains unclear. This CDR3 has 13 residues. CDR1 and CDR2 from the germline V gene are MDHEN and SYDVKM. V lost 3 bases, J lost 1 base, and 6 bases lay in between. The DNA of the CDR3 is TGTGCCAGCAGTTTTGGGGAGAACACTGAAGCTTTCTTT. Its translation is CASSFGENTEAFF.

The genes are TRBV29-1 and TRBJ2-4; D is perhaps TRBD2 (5 bases). The germline V gene encodes CDR1 SQVTM and CDR2 ANQGSEA. This CDR3 spans 14 amino acids. V gave up 7 bases and J gave up 0 bases, with 13 bases separating them. As DNA, the CDR3 is TGCAGCGCCCAACCCGGACTAGCCAAAAACATTCAGTACTTC. Amino acids: CSAQPGLAKNIQYF.

The genes are TRBV5-1 and TRBJ2-5, with 10 bases matching TRBD2. V was pared by 4 bases and J by 4 bases, with 7 bases of the junction left unmatched. Germline CDR1 is SGHRS and CDR2 is YFSETQ. The CDR3 sequence is 15 residues long. The CDR3 DNA is TGCGCCAGCAGCAATCCGGGACTAGCGATAGAGACCCAGTACTTC. The encoded protein is CASSNPGLAIETQYF.